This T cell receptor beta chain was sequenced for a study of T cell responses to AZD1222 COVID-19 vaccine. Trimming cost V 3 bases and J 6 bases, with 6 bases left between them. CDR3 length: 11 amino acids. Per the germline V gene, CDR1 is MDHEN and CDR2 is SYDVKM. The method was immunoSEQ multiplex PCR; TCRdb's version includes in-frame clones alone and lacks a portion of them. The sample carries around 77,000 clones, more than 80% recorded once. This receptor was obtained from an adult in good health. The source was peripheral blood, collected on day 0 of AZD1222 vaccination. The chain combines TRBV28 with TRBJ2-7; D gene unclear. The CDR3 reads CASSFPLEQYF. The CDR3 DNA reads TGTGCCAGCAGTTTCCCCCTCGAGCAGTACTTC. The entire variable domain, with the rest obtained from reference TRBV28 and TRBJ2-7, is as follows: DVKVTQSSRYLVKRTGEKVFLECVQDMDHENMFWYRQDPGLGLRLIYFSYDVKMKEKGDIPEGYSVSREKKERFSLILESASTNQTSMYLCASSFPLEQYFGPGTRLTVT.